Shown below are 26 T cell receptor beta chains from a single sample sequenced in a study of CD8+CD57+ T cells in acquired aplastic anemia. Sequenced patients had shown CD8+CD57+ cell expansion by flow cytometry. TCR beta VDJ and CDR3 were profiled, and genomic DNA was the template. From the reads, TCRdb called clonotypes with MiXCR, one entry per CDR3 protein. The table includes about 160,000 distinct CDR3 sequences, around 52% detected once. The sample consisted of sorted CD4+, CD8+, or CD8+CD57+ T cells (not recorded which) from PBMCs. These TCRs come from a human donor with aplastic anemia.

V is TRBV15 and J is TRBJ1-1, with a possible D match to TRBD1 (5 bases). V gave up 7 bases and J gave up 7 bases, with 19 bases separating them. This CDR3 contains 14 residues. In germline, CDR1 is LNHNV, CDR2 YYDKDF (reference sequence). For the CDR3, the DNA is TGTGCCACCATGGGGTCCGCTGGGACGGATGAAGCTTTCTTT. Its protein is CATMGSAGTDEAFF.

With regard to this clonotype: At one end, the junction sequence differs from germline, possibly due to a read error. The chain links TRBV7-9 to TRBJ2-3; D call uncertain. The length of the CDR3 is 13 residues. The germline CDR1 and CDR2 sequences are SEHNR and FQNEAQ (reference sequence). The CDR3 DNA is TGTGCCAGCAGCTTAGGGTTCACAGATACGCAGTGTTTT. Protein: CASSLGFTDTQCF.

The table lists this clonotype with many counts. The genes are TRBV27 and TRBJ2-5; D perhaps matches TRBD2 (5 bases). The V gene's germline CDR1 is MNHEY and CDR2 SMNVEV (reference sequence). The CDR3 is made up of 14 amino acids. V lost 6 bases, J lost 2 bases, and 13 bases lay in between. In DNA, the CDR3 is TGTGCCAGCAGCCCGGCGGGTCAGCAAGAGACCCAGTACTTC. This gives the protein CASSPAGQQETQYF.

This chain uses TRBV2 with TRBJ2-7, with TRBD1 identical over 8 bases. CDR1 is SNHLY, CDR2 FYNNEI, per germline. V dropped 9 bases and J dropped 5; count of bases not matched to a gene: 6. The CDR3 extends over 12 amino acids. DNA for the CDR3: TGTGCCAGAAGACAGGGGATGAACGAGCAGTACTTC. It translates to CARRQGMNEQYF.

The chain carries TRBV10-2 and TRBJ2-3; TRBD1 matches 8 bases. Germline lookup yields CDR1 WSHSY and CDR2 SAAADI. J gave up 2 bases and V 5 bases, and 6 bases lay outside the gene matches. The length of the CDR3 is 15 residues. The CDR3 DNA reads TGCGCCAGCAGTACGGGACAGGCCAACACAGATACGCAGTATTTT. Translation gives CASSTGQANTDTQYF.

There are many counts of this clonotype. This rearrangement joins TRBV7-2 to TRBJ1-2; 9 positions match TRBD1. Germline V gene data show CDR1 as SGHTA and CDR2 as FQGNSA. This CDR3 comprises 15 residues. J lost 4 bases, V lost 5 bases, and 8 bases had no gene match. The DNA for the CDR3 is TGTGCCAGCAGCACGTGGACAGGGGAGATCTATGGCTACACCTTC. Encoded protein: CASSTWTGEIYGYTF.

The genes are TRBV5-4 and TRBJ2-7; 9 bases fit TRBD2. Germline V gives CDR1 SGHNT, CDR2 YYREEE (reference sequence). The V and J ends lost 0 bases and 5 bases, in that order; junction bases with no gene match: 6. There are 15 residues in the CDR3. The CDR3: CASSLVASGIHEQYF. The CDR3 region has the DNA TGTGCCAGCAGCTTGGTGGCTAGCGGGATCCACGAGCAGTACTTC.

This clonotype was observed a single time. The chain couples TRBV7-3 to TRBJ2-5; 10 positions agree with TRBD1. Trimming at V came to 5 bases and at J to 5 bases, leaving 5 bases not matched to a gene. This CDR3 region has 14 residues. Germline assignment: CDR1 SGHTA and CDR2 FQGTGA. The CDR3 spells CASSQTGGLETQYF. As DNA, the CDR3 is TGTGCCAGCAGCCAGACAGGGGGCCTGGAGACCCAGTACTTC.

Many counts were recorded for this clonotype. The chain has TRBV24-1 and TRBJ1-2; D gene unclear. The CDR3 loop spans 12 amino acids. Between the trimmed V and J ends, which lost 0 bases and 10 bases, there was a span of 8 bases. Germline-derived CDR1 and CDR2 are KGHDR and SFDVKD. The CDR3 loop is CATSDLLHFYTF. CDR3 nucleotides: TGTGCCACCAGTGATTTGCTACACTTCTACACCTTC.

In this sample, this clonotype turned up a few times. The chain uses TRBV19 and TRBJ1-6, with D perhaps TRBD1 (6 bases). This CDR3 is built from 15 residues. The V gene's germline CDR1 is LNHDA and CDR2 SQIVND (reference sequence). V was pared by 6 bases and J by 10 bases, with 19 bases between. CDR3 loop: CASSLTKRGASPLHF. The CDR3 nucleotides are TGTGCCAGTAGCCTCACGAAAAGGGGGGCCTCACCCCTCCACTTT.

The rearrangement joins TRBV12-3 or TRBV12-4 to TRBJ2-7; D is uncertain. The length of the CDR3 is 13 residues. Trimming shortened V by 1 base and J by 5 bases, and 9 bases separated the two germline ends. CDR3: CASSLDGRHEQYF. CDR3 coding DNA: TGTGCCAGCAGTTTAGACGGGCGGCACGAGCAGTACTTC.

This clonotype was observed a few times. The rearrangement uses TRBV6-4 and TRBJ2-2, with 7 bases identical to TRBD1. Germline V gene data show CDR1 as MRHNA and CDR2 as SNTAGT. The CDR3 has 10 residues. V lost 11 bases to trimming and J lost 8 bases; unmatched junction nucleotides: 2. CDR3 nucleotide sequence: TGTGCCTCAGGGGGTGGGGAGCTGTTTTTT. Translated: CASGGGELFF.

Turning to this clonotype: A read error may explain this, as a much larger clone is one base away. Without the conserved terminal phenylalanine or tryptophan, this CDR3 likely stems from a read error. This chain connects TRBV2 to TRBJ2-7; D ambiguous. V gave up 6 bases and J gave up 3 bases, with 3 bases separating them. The CDR3 covers 10 residues. Per germline, CDR1 SNHLY and CDR2 FYNNEI. CDR3 sequence reads: CASSVYEQYL. CDR3 coding DNA: TGTGCCAGCAGCGTCTACGAGCAGTACCTC.

This clonotype turned up a few times. This rearrangement joins TRBV5-4 to TRBJ2-1; possible D gene TRBD2, 5 bases. V shed 1 base and J shed 9 bases, with 17 bases lying between them. This CDR3 comprises 15 residues. Germline V gene data show CDR1 as SGHNT and CDR2 as YYREEE (reference sequence). DNA of the CDR3: TGTGCCAGCAGCTTGCGGCCTAAGCCCGGGGTTGAGCAGTTCTTC. This codes for CASSLRPKPGVEQFF.

V usage is TRBV9 and J usage is TRBJ1-1; D possibly corresponds to TRBD1 (5 bases). Germline V gene lookup returns CDR1 SGDLS and CDR2 YYNGEE. The CDR3 covers 17 residues. The V end was cut by 0 bases, the J end by 0 bases, with 15 bases between. DNA for the CDR3: TGTGCCAGCAGCGTAGGACAGATACTTTCCATGAACACTGAAGCTTTCTTT. It translates to CASSVGQILSMNTEAFF.

This clonotype was seen a handful of times. This chain connects TRBV7-9 to TRBJ1-1, with unresolved D. V lost 2 bases and J 1 base, leaving 5 bases between the germline ends. Germline CDR1 reads SEHNR; CDR2 reads FQNEAQ (reference sequence). The CDR3 totals 13 residues. For the CDR3, the DNA is TGTGCCAGCAGCTTACAGGAGAACACTGAAGCTTTCTTT. It encodes CASSLQENTEAFF.

This clonotype came up once. The chain combines TRBV28 with TRBJ1-2; 10 bases are a match to TRBD1. This CDR3 comprises 15 residues. Per the germline V gene, CDR1 is MDHEN and CDR2 is SYDVKM. Trimming at V came to 5 bases and at J to 8 bases, leaving 11 bases not matched to a gene. This chain's CDR3 is CASSDPGQGRRGYTF. Here the CDR3 DNA reads TGTGCCAGCAGTGACCCGGGACAGGGGAGGAGAGGCTACACCTTC.

The V call is TRBV7-9, the J call TRBJ2-7; D uncertain. V was cut by 1 base and J by 1 base, with 8 bases left in between. The CDR3 is 14 amino acids. The germline V gene encodes CDR1 SEHNR and CDR2 FQNEAQ (reference sequence). The CDR3: CASSLDSQSYEQYF. The CDR3 DNA reads TGTGCCAGCAGCTTAGACAGCCAATCCTACGAGCAGTACTTC.

This clonotype was found many times. The chain recombines TRBV7-8 with TRBJ2-7; 7 bases line up with TRBD2. CDR3 length: 15 amino acids. V gave up 4 bases and J gave up 6 bases; unmatched junction bases: 12. Germline loops: CDR1 SGHVS, CDR2 FQNEAQ. For the CDR3, the DNA is TGTGCCAGCAGCTCCCCGAGCGGCGGGAGACCCGAGCAGTACTTC. This translates into CASSSPSGGRPEQYF.

In this sample, this clonotype turned up once. The chain joins TRBV24-1 to TRBJ2-2; 7 nucleotides match TRBD1. The V segment lost 0 bases and the J segment 1 base; nucleotides outside the gene matches: 1. The CDR3 extends over 16 amino acids. Per germline, CDR1 KGHDR and CDR2 SFDVKD. In DNA, the CDR3 is TGTGCCACCAGTGATTTGGGACAGGAGAACACCGGGGAGCTGTTTTTT. Amino acid sequence: CATSDLGQENTGELFF.

This chain links TRBV2 with TRBJ1-5; 8 bases align to TRBD1. Germline-derived CDR1 and CDR2 are SNHLY and FYNNEI. V gave up 6 bases and J gave up 1 base; unmatched junction bases: 5. The CDR3 contains 15 residues. The CDR3 spells CASSRQGASNQPQHF. The CDR3 DNA follows: TGTGCCAGCAGCCGGCAGGGGGCGAGCAATCAGCCCCAGCATTTT.

The chain links TRBV20-1 to TRBJ2-1; D is ambiguous. With 3 bases removed from V and 1 base from J, the gap between germline ends came to 13 bases. The CDR3 contains 15 residues. Germline CDR1 reads DFQATT; CDR2 reads SNEGSKA (reference sequence). This CDR3 reads CSASFPETSYNEQFF. CDR3 DNA: TGCAGTGCTAGCTTCCCCGAGACTTCCTACAATGAGCAGTTCTTC.

This clonotype appeared many times. The genes are TRBV5-1 and TRBJ2-1; D is unresolved. The V and J ends lost 0 bases and 4 bases respectively, with 11 bases between them. This CDR3 is built from 15 residues. Germline V gene lookup returns CDR1 SGHRS and CDR2 YFSETQ. The DNA of the CDR3 is TGCGCCAGCAGCTTGGAGTCAGTAAAGTACAATGAGCAGTTCTTC. Protein: CASSLESVKYNEQFF.

The CDR3 here is CASSLRQNYEQYF. For the CDR3, the DNA is TGTGCCAGCAGTTTACGACAGAACTACGAGCAGTACTTC. The chain combines TRBV7-9 with TRBJ2-7; possible D gene TRBD1, 5 bases. Trimming left V 6 bases short and J 3 bases short, with 12 bases between. The germline gives CDR1 SEHNR, CDR2 FQNEAQ (reference sequence). CDR3 length: 13 residues.

This clonotype was recorded at least ten times. A much larger clone lies one base from this, so it may be a read error. The V call is TRBV10-3, the J call TRBJ1-1; D gene ambiguous. Per germline, CDR1 ENHRY and CDR2 SYGVKD. V was clipped by 6 bases and J by 3 bases, with 14 bases between them. The CDR3 has 14 amino acids. This CDR3 is CAIRADGFHTEAFF. The CDR3 DNA follows: TGTGCCATCAGGGCGGACGGGTTCCACACTGAAGCTTTCTTT.

This clonotype was detected ten times or more. This chain links TRBV7-6 with TRBJ2-2; 8 bases map to TRBD2. The CDR3 is 15 residues long. Germline V gene lookup returns CDR1 SGHVS and CDR2 FNYEAQ. Germline trimming cut 5 bases from V and 6 bases from J; bases unmatched to any gene: 8. The CDR3 DNA sequence: TGTGCCAGCAGCCTTATCAGCGGGAGCCCCGGGGAGCTGTTTTTT. Translated, it gives CASSLISGSPGELFF. Full variable domain (outside the CDR3, taken from reference TRBV7-6 and TRBJ2-2): GAGVSQSPRYKVTKRGQDVALRCDPISGHVSLYWYRQALGQGPEFLTYFNYEAQQDKSGLPNDRFSAERPEGSISTLTIQRTEQRDSAMYRCASSLISGSPGELFFGEGSRLTVL.